Described below is a single T cell receptor beta chain sequence and its context. The entry originates in a study of radiation and T cells in renal cell carcinoma. Sequencing used immunoSEQ multiplex PCR; TCRdb keeps in-frame clones, though not all of them. This table has under 20,000 clones, over 60% appearing once. Treatment defined: 15 Gy SBRT to primary tumor, nephrectomy 4 weeks later. Germline V gene data show CDR1 as SGHTA and CDR2 as FQGNSA. Trimming removed 5 bases at V and 4 bases at J, with 12 bases between. This CDR3 region has 14 residues. The sample in question was tumor tissue, obtained from a patient whose treatment included radiotherapy and nephrectomy. The receptor was isolated from a woman in her 70s with renal cell carcinoma. The rearrangement links TRBV7-2 to TRBJ1-5; unclear D gene. CDR3 amino acids: CASSELDTNQPQHF. The CDR3 nucleotides read TGTGCCAGCAGCGAGCTAGACACTAATCAGCCCCAGCATTTT.